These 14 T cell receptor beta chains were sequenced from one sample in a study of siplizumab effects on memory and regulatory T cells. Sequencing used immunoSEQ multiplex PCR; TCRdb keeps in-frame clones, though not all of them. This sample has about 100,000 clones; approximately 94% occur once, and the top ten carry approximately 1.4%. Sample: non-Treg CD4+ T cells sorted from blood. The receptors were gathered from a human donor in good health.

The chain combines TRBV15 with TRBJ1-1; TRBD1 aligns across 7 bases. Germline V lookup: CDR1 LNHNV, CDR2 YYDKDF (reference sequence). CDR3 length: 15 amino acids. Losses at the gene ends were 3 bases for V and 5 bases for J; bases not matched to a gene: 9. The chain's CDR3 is CATSSAQGVKTEAFF. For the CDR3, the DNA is TGTGCCACCAGCAGTGCCCAGGGGGTTAAAACTGAAGCTTTCTTT.

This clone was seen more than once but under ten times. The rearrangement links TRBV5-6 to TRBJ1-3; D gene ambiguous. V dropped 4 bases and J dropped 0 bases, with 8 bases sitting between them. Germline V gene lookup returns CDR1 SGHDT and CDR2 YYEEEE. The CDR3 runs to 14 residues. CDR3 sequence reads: CASSRYSSGNTIYF. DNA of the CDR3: TGTGCCAGCAGCCGGTACTCCTCTGGAAACACCATATATTTT. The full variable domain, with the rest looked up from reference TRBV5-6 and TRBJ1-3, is DAGVTQSPTHLIKTRGQQVTLRCSPKSGHDTVSWYQQALGQGPQFIFQYYEEEERQRGNFPDRFSGHQFPNYSSELNVNALLLGDSALYLCASSRYSSGNTIYFGEGSWLTVV.

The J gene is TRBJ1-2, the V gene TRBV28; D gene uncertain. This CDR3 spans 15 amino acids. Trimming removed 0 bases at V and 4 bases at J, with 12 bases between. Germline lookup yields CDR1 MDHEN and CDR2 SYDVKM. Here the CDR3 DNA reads TGTGCCAGCAGTTTATGGGGGTTTAGTAGCTATGGCTACACCTTC. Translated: CASSLWGFSSYGYTF.

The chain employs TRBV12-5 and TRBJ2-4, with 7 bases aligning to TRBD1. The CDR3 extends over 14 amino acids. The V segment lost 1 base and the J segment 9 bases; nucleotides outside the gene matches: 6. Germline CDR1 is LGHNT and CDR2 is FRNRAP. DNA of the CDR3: TGTGCTAGTGGTTTGGCTCAACACAGGGGCATTCAGTACTTC. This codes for CASGLAQHRGIQYF.

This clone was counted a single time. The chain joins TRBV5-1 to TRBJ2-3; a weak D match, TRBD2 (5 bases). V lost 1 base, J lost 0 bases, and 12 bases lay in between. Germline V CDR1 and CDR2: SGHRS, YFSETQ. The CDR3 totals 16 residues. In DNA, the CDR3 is TGCGCCAGCAGCTTGTTAGGTAGCGCTAGCACAGATACGCAGTATTTT. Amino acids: CASSLLGSASTDTQYF.

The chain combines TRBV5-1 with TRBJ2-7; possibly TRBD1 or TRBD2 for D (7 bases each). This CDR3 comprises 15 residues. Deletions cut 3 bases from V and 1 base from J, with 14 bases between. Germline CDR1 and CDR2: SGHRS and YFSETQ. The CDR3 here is CASSYGAGQSYEQYF. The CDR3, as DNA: TGCGCCAGCAGCTACGGAGCGGGACAGTCCTACGAGCAGTACTTC.

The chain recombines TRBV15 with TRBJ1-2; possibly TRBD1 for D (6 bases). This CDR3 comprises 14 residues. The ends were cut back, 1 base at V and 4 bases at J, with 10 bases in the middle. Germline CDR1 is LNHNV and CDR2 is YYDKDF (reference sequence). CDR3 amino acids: CATSRAQGIYGYTF. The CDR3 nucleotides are TGTGCCACCAGCAGAGCACAGGGAATCTATGGCTACACCTTC.

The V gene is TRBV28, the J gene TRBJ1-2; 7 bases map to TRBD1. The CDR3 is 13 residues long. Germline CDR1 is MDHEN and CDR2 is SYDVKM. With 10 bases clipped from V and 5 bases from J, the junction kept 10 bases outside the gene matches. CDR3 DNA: TGTGCCACCGCGGCAGGGGGGGGGTATGGCTACACCTTC. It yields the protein CATAAGGGYGYTF.

The CDR3 protein is CASSLKGPAETQYF. CDR3 bases: TGTGCCAGCAGCTTAAAGGGGCCGGCGGAGACCCAGTACTTC. The chain couples TRBV7-2 to TRBJ2-5; D is possibly TRBD1 (5 bases). CDR1 and CDR2 (germline): SGHTA, FQGNSA. Trimming left V 2 bases short and J 5 bases short, with 12 bases between. The length of the CDR3 is 14 residues.

CDR3 in DNA: TGTGCCAGCACTCAGGACAGGGACCCTGGGGCCAACGTCCTGACTTTC. It specifies CASTQDRDPGANVLTF. The genes are TRBV28 and TRBJ2-6; 8 bases agree with TRBD1. The CDR3 has 16 residues. V lost 7 bases and J lost 2; bases outside the gene matches: 7. Germline values: CDR1 MDHEN, CDR2 SYDVKM.

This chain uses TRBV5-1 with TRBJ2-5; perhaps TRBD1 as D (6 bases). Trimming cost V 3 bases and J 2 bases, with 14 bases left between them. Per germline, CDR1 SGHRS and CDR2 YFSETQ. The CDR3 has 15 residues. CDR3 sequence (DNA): TGCGCCAGCAGCTACGGGACAAGCACACAAGAGACCCAGTACTTC. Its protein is CASSYGTSTQETQYF. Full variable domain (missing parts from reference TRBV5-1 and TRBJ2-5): KAGVTQTPRYLIKTRGQQVTLSCSPISGHRSVSWYQQTPGQGLQFLFEYFSETQRNKGNFPGRFSGRQFSNSRSEMNVSTLELGDSALYLCASSYGTSTQETQYFGPGTRLLVL.

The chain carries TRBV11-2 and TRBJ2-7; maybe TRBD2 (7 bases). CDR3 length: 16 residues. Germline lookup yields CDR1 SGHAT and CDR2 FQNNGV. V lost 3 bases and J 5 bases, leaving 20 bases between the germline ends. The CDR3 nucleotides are TGTGCCAGCAGCTTTAGCGGTGGGCGGGGGCCAAACGAGCAGTACTTC. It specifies CASSFSGGRGPNEQYF.

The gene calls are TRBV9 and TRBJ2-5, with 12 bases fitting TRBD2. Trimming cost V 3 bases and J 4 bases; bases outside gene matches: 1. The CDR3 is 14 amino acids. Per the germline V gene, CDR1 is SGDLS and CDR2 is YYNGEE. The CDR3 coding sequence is TGTGCCAGCAGCGCGACTAGCGGGAGAGAGACCCAGTACTTC. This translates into CASSATSGRETQYF. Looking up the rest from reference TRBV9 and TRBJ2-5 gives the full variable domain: DSGVTQTPKHLITATGQRVTLRCSPRSGDLSVYWYQQSLDQGLQFLIQYYNGEERAKGNILERFSAQQFPDLHSELNLSSLELGDSALYFCASSATSGRETQYFGPGTRLLVL.

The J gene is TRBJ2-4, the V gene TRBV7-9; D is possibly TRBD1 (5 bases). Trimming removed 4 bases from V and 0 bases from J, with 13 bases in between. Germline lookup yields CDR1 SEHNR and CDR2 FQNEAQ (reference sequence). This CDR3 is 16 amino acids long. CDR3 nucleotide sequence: TGTGCCAGCAGCTATACAGGCAACCCAGCCAAAAACATTCAGTACTTC. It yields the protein CASSYTGNPAKNIQYF.